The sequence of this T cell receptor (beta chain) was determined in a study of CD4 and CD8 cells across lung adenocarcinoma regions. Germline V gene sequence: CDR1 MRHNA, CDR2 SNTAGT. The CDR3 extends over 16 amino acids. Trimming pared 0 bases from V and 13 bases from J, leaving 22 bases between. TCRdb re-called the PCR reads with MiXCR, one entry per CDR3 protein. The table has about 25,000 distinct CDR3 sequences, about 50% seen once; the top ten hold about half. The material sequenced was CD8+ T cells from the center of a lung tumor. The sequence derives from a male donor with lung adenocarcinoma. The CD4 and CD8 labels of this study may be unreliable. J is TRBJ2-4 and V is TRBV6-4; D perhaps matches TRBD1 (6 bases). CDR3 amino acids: CASSDSGLGAKDTQYF. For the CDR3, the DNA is TGTGCCAGCAGTGACTCGGGGCTGGGGGCCAAAGATACGCAGTACTTC.